Following are 13 T cell receptor beta chains from one sample sequenced in a study of T cell responses to AZD1222 COVID-19 vaccine. Profiled with immunoSEQ multiplex PCR; TCRdb holds only in-frame clones, not every one. The data hold some 100,000 clones, with 87% observed a single time. The specimen was peripheral blood, collected on day 0 of AZD1222 vaccination. These receptors came from an adult in good health.

The V call is TRBV19, the J call TRBJ1-1; D is possibly TRBD1 (5 bases). CDR1 is LNHDA, CDR2 SQIVND, per germline (reference sequence). CDR3 size: 13 residues. V lost 8 bases and J 4 bases, leaving 14 bases between the germline ends. The CDR3 loop is CASADTLVTEAFF. CDR3 sequence (DNA): TGTGCCAGTGCGGACACTTTAGTCACTGAAGCTTTCTTT.

The rearrangement uses TRBV7-8 and TRBJ1-2, with D tentatively TRBD1 (5 bases). This CDR3 has 12 residues. V lost 5 bases to trimming and J lost 8 bases, with 12 bases between them. Germline assignment: CDR1 SGHVS and CDR2 FQNEAQ. The CDR3 DNA reads TGTGCCAGCAGCCAAAGATGGGACGGCTACACCTTC. Encoded protein: CASSQRWDGYTF.

This chain joins TRBV14 and TRBJ1-6; D might be TRBD1 (5 bases). The CDR3 covers 15 residues. Germline V lookup: CDR1 SGHDN, CDR2 FVKESK. Trimming removed 3 bases at V and 10 bases at J, with 16 bases between. CDR3 bases: TGTGCCAGCAGCCATTCCGGGGGATGGCGCTCACCCCTCCACTTT. Its translation: CASSHSGGWRSPLHF. Looking up the rest from reference TRBV14 and TRBJ1-6 gives the full variable domain: EAGVTQFPSHSVIEKGQTVTLRCDPISGHDNLYWYRRVMGKEIKFLLHFVKESKQDESGMPNNRFLAERTGGTYSTLKVQPAELEDSGVYFCASSHSGGWRSPLHFGNGTRLTVT.

This clone has only one observation. V usage is TRBV4-1 and J usage is TRBJ2-3, with TRBD2 identical over 13 bases. Trimming at V came to 0 bases and at J to 2 bases, leaving 2 bases not matched to a gene. The CDR3 consists of 17 residues. From germline, CDR1 is MGHRA and CDR2 YSYEKL. The CDR3 sequence: CASSQEGLAGYTDTQYF. DNA for the CDR3: TGCGCCAGCAGCCAAGAGGGACTAGCGGGATACACAGATACGCAGTATTTT.

V gene TRBV18 combines with J gene TRBJ1-1, with D unresolved. The CDR3 consists of 14 residues. Germline V gene sequence: CDR1 KGHSH, CDR2 LQKENI. V lost 3 bases and J 3 bases, leaving 11 bases between the germline ends. CDR3 protein: CASSPQDGYTEAFF. The CDR3 region has the DNA TGTGCCAGCTCACCTCAGGACGGATACACTGAAGCTTTCTTT.

This clone was picked up one time. The J gene is TRBJ1-1, the V gene TRBV5-4, with D unclear. CDR3 length equals 12 residues. Trimming shortened V by 4 bases and J by 6 bases, and 10 bases separated the two germline ends. The germline gives CDR1 SGHNT, CDR2 YYREEE (reference sequence). CDR3 protein: CASSPNGAEAFF. CDR3 bases: TGTGCCAGCAGCCCAAACGGGGCTGAAGCTTTCTTT.

This chain connects TRBV6-6 to TRBJ1-1; D gene unclear. Germline V gene sequence: CDR1 MNHNY, CDR2 SVGAGI (reference sequence). This CDR3 contains 14 residues. Trimming shortened V by 7 bases and J by 0 bases, and 12 bases separated the two germline ends. The CDR3 sequence is CASTIIDLNTEAFF. The CDR3 DNA reads TGTGCCAGCACCATTATAGACTTGAACACTGAAGCTTTCTTT.

Here the CDR3 reads CAWSKIPSYGYTF. The CDR3 nucleotides are TGTGCCTGGAGTAAGATACCCAGCTATGGCTACACCTTC. This chain connects TRBV30 to TRBJ1-2; D unclear. The CDR3 runs to 13 residues. V was trimmed by 2 bases and J by 4 bases, leaving 11 bases between them. Per the germline V gene, CDR1 is GTSNPN and CDR2 is SVGIG (reference sequence).

The rearrangement links TRBV3-1 (or the pseudogene TRBV3-2) to TRBJ2-1, with D hard to call. This CDR3 comprises 15 residues. CDR1 is LGHDT and CDR2 is YNNKEL in the germline V gene (reference sequence). V was trimmed by 0 bases and J by 7 bases, leaving 13 bases between them. The DNA of the CDR3 is TGTGCCAGCAGCCAAGATTCCGGGCCCTGGAATGAGCAGTTCTTC. This sequence encodes CASSQDSGPWNEQFF.

The count of this clone is one. CDR3 in DNA: TGTGCCAGCCGTGTCTCGGGCCACTCTGGAAACACCATATATTTT. This encodes CASRVSGHSGNTIYF. The V and J genes are TRBV2 and TRBJ1-3; D call uncertain. The CDR3 is 15 amino acids. In germline, CDR1 is SNHLY, CDR2 FYNNEI. V dropped 8 bases and J dropped 0 bases, with 14 bases sitting between them.

The chain uses TRBV5-1 and TRBJ1-1, with no clear D. Germline lookup yields CDR1 SGHRS and CDR2 YFSETQ. The CDR3 spans 15 residues. With 0 bases removed from V and 1 base from J, the gap between germline ends came to 10 bases. Written as DNA, the CDR3 is TGCGCCAGCAGCTTGGCCGGTTCCGAGAACACTGAAGCTTTCTTT. This encodes CASSLAGSENTEAFF.

The chain recombines TRBV6-5 with TRBJ1-2; 8 bases map to TRBD1. The germline CDR1 and CDR2 sequences are MNHEY and SVGAGI. The V and J ends lost 2 bases and 7 bases, in that order; junction bases with no gene match: 6. The CDR3 extends over 14 amino acids. The CDR3 here is CASSYRSGGRGYTF. DNA for the CDR3: TGTGCCAGCAGTTACCGCTCAGGGGGCCGTGGCTACACCTTC.

The genes are TRBV19 and TRBJ2-7, with 9 bases matching TRBD1. CDR1 and CDR2 from the germline V gene are LNHDA and SQIVND (reference sequence). The V segment lost 5 bases and the J segment 5 bases; nucleotides outside the gene matches: 10. There are 15 residues in the CDR3. CDR3 bases: TGTGCCAGTAGTCGGTTGCGGGACAGGGACCACGAGCAGTACTTC. Its translation: CASSRLRDRDHEQYF.